This TCR beta chain is from a study of Graves' ophthalmopathy and Graves' hyperthyroidism. Study-wide results and limits: Using a 13-signature model, the authors split ophthalmopathy from stable hyperthyroidism, with 85% to 90% sensitivity and around 84% specificity.

Beta-chain TCR CDR3 regions were amplified from RNA transcripts. First-round RT-PCR employed HTBI primers, with a second-round multiplex PCR after it. TCRdb called the multiplex PCR reads again in MiXCR, with one record for every CDR3 protein. The sample consists of some 390,000 distinct CDR3 sequences, 18% of them appearing once. This clonotype was observed many times. Its antigen is unknown. Ophthalmopathy donors were characterized by moderate-to-severe activity, CAS of at least 3, NOSPECS of at least 4, and duration under 3 months. V shed 0 bases and J shed 8 bases, with 7 bases lying between them. The length of the CDR3 is 11 residues. Per the germline V gene, CDR1 is DFQATT and CDR2 is SNEGSKA (reference sequence).

The chain links TRBV20-1 to TRBJ1-1; D remains unclear. The source material was peripheral blood. The receptor was derived from a woman aged 18-29 years with Graves' ophthalmopathy. CDR3 sequence reads: CSARDSREAFF. CDR3 coding DNA: TGCAGTGCTAGAGACAGTCGAGAAGCTTTCTTT.